This T cell receptor (beta chain) stems from a study of blood T cell repertoires in COVID-19. Trimming took 4 bases from V and 4 from J, leaving 12 bases between them. Looked up from germline, CDR1 is SGHRS and CDR2 is YFSETQ. The CDR3 length is 13 residues. Measured with immunoSEQ multiplex PCR; TCRdb has only the in-frame clones, and not every one. The profile shows tens of thousands of clones, 70% to 90% of them singletons. Sequenced sample: peripheral blood. The sequence came from a human donor in a cohort sampled during active COVID-19. The rearrangement links TRBV5-1 to TRBJ2-7, with TRBD1 as a possible D gene (6 bases). The CDR3 loop reads CASSHTQGYEQYF. The CDR3 bases are TGCGCCAGCAGCCACACACAGGGATACGAGCAGTACTTC.